A single sample is the source of the 17 T cell receptor beta chains below, sequenced in a study of blood T cell repertoires in COVID-19. The method was immunoSEQ multiplex PCR; TCRdb's version includes in-frame clones alone and lacks a portion of them. The repertoire holds a few hundred thousand clones, with nearly 90% as singletons. Sequencing was done on a sample of peripheral blood. These receptors all stem from a woman aged 55 to 70 with COVID-19, enrolled during active disease.

This clone showed up just once. The chain couples TRBV5-1 to TRBJ1-6, with TRBD1 matching over 9 bases. Trimming cost V 4 bases and J 9 bases; bases outside gene matches: 5. CDR1 and CDR2 (germline): SGHRS, YFSETQ. The CDR3 has 14 residues. The CDR3 loop reads CASSRDREGSPLHF. The CDR3 bases are TGCGCCAGCAGCCGGGACAGGGAGGGTTCACCCCTCCACTTT.

This clone was recorded a few times. The chain combines TRBV11-2 with TRBJ2-1; the D gene is possibly TRBD2 (6 bases). V was cut by 0 bases and J by 12 bases, with 15 bases left in between. The V gene's germline CDR1 is SGHAT and CDR2 FQNNGV. The CDR3 is 14 residues long. The CDR3 DNA sequence: TGTGCCAGCAGCTTAGATCGTTGGGCGGGGTGGCAGTTCTTC. It translates to CASSLDRWAGWQFF.

This chain links TRBV12-5 with TRBJ1-3; TRBD1 matches 9 bases. This CDR3 has 15 amino acids. With V trimmed by 5 bases and J by 2 bases, 4 bases remained unmatched. Looked up from germline, CDR1 is LGHNT and CDR2 is FRNRAP. In DNA, the CDR3 is TGTGCTAGTGGTCCTGGGACAGGGCCTGGAAACACCATATATTTT. Encoded protein: CASGPGTGPGNTIYF.

The genes are TRBV15 and TRBJ1-1; maybe TRBD1 (5 bases). The germline gives CDR1 LNHNV, CDR2 YYDKDF (reference sequence). This CDR3 is built from 12 residues. V lost 2 bases to trimming and J lost 8 bases, with 9 bases between them. CDR3 residues: CATSRLTGEAFF. The CDR3 nucleotides read TGTGCCACCAGCAGACTTACAGGCGAAGCTTTCTTT.

The V and J genes are TRBV2 and TRBJ1-5, with D possibly being TRBD1 (5 bases). V lost 1 base and J 5 bases, leaving 18 bases between the germline ends. The CDR3 runs 17 residues. Germline V gene data show CDR1 as SNHLY and CDR2 as FYNNEI. CDR3 bases: TGTGCCAGCAGTGAAGAGTTGGGGTTCGCAGGGCATCAGCCCCAGCATTTT. Protein product: CASSEELGFAGHQPQHF.

This clone is a singleton in its sample. The rearrangement uses TRBV4-2 and TRBJ2-5, with D possibly TRBD2 on 6 matching bases. Germline V lookup: CDR1 LGHNA, CDR2 YNFKEQ. V lost 1 base, J lost 3 bases, and 9 bases lay in between. There are 14 residues in the CDR3. In nucleotides, the CDR3 is TGTGCCAGCAGCCAAGCTGGAGGGAAAGAGACCCAGTACTTC. Protein product: CASSQAGGKETQYF.

V usage is TRBV7-6 and J usage is TRBJ1-1, with 9 positions matching TRBD1. CDR1 and CDR2 (germline): SGHVS, FNYEAQ. There are 18 residues in the CDR3. V was clipped by 3 bases and J by 0 bases; unmatched bases: 11. The CDR3 protein is CASSFGGQGGAMNTEAFF. CDR3 nucleotide sequence: TGTGCCAGCAGCTTCGGGGGACAGGGAGGTGCGATGAACACTGAAGCTTTCTTT.

The chain uses TRBV7-9 and TRBJ2-4; TRBD2 matches at 8 bases. There are 17 residues in the CDR3. Per the germline V gene, CDR1 is SEHNR and CDR2 is FQNEAQ (reference sequence). V gave up 3 bases and J gave up 0 bases; unmatched junction bases: 7. CDR3 sequence reads: CASSLGSGDLAKNIQYF. CDR3 in DNA: TGTGCCAGCAGCTTGGGTAGCGGGGATCTAGCCAAAAACATTCAGTACTTC.

This chain uses TRBV5-6 with TRBJ1-1; a weak D match, TRBD1 (5 bases). Trimming took 4 bases from V and 4 from J, leaving 14 bases between them. Germline V gene sequence: CDR1 SGHDT, CDR2 YYEEEE. CDR3 length equals 14 residues. CDR3 region: CASSLPQGITEAFF. In DNA form, the CDR3 reads TGTGCCAGCAGCCTCCCGCAGGGAATCACTGAAGCTTTCTTT.

The CDR3 here is CASASGGAGGETQYF. The DNA of the CDR3 is TGTGCCAGCGCTAGCGGGGGGGCCGGGGGAGAGACCCAGTACTTC. This chain links TRBV2 with TRBJ2-5, with 12 bases aligning to TRBD2. The CDR3 has 15 residues. Germline-derived CDR1 and CDR2 are SNHLY and FYNNEI. The ends lost 8 bases at V and 4 bases at J; junction bases unmatched: 8.

The chain combines TRBV5-3 with TRBJ1-1; D may be TRBD1 (6 bases). TRBV5-3 is annotated as an ORF whose role is uncertain. The CDR3 spans 13 residues. V dropped 8 bases and J dropped 7 bases, with 18 bases sitting between them. The CDR3 loop is CARPGQGWNEAFF. CDR3 bases: TGTGCCAGGCCCGGGCAGGGGTGGAATGAAGCTTTCTTT.

The CDR3 sequence is CASSQGNRGGTEAFF. CDR3 DNA sequence: TGCGCCAGCAGCCAAGGCAACAGGGGGGGGACTGAAGCTTTCTTT. The rearrangement joins TRBV4-3 to TRBJ1-1, with TRBD1 matching 8 bases. This CDR3 has 15 amino acids. Germline CDR1 LGHNA, CDR2 YSLEER. Unmatched junction bases numbered 6, after V lost 1 base and J lost 5 bases.

This chain uses TRBV7-8 with TRBJ1-5; D might be TRBD1 (6 bases). V lost 1 base and J lost 4, with 11 bases in between. The CDR3 has 15 amino acids. CDR1 SGHVS and CDR2 FQNEAQ come from the germline V gene. CDR3 sequence: CASSLVRGDNQPQHF. The CDR3 nucleotides read TGTGCCAGCAGCTTAGTCAGGGGAGATAATCAGCCCCAGCATTTT.

The chain employs TRBV6-5 and TRBJ2-5, with TRBD2 identical over 8 bases. V gave up 2 bases and J gave up 1 base; unmatched junction bases: 6. CDR3 length: 16 residues. The germline V gene has CDR1 MNHEY and CDR2 SVGAGI. CDR3 in amino acids: CASSYRGRGVQETQYF. For the CDR3, the DNA is TGTGCCAGCAGTTACCGCGGGCGGGGGGTCCAAGAGACCCAGTACTTC.

V is TRBV2 and J is TRBJ2-1, with 10 bases lining up with TRBD1. The CDR3 has 13 amino acids. Trimming took 4 bases from V and 8 from J; bases not matched to a gene: 2. Per the germline V gene, CDR1 is SNHLY and CDR2 is FYNNEI. This chain's CDR3 is CASSGDRGYEQFF. CDR3 DNA: TGTGCCAGCAGTGGGGACAGGGGCTATGAGCAGTTCTTC.

This clone occurred once. CDR3 bases: TGTGCCAGCAGCTCTCTGGGCAGGGGGGACACTGAAGCTTTCTTT. It encodes CASSSLGRGDTEAFF. This sequence joins TRBV3-1 (or the pseudogene TRBV3-2) and TRBJ1-1; 7 positions match TRBD1. The junction had 9 bases not matched to a gene; V was cut back by 5 bases and J by 3 bases. Germline V gene sequence: CDR1 LGHDT, CDR2 YNNKEL (reference sequence). The CDR3 extends over 15 amino acids.

The chain is built from TRBV9 and TRBJ2-1; D not resolved. Trimming cost V 1 base and J 5 bases, with 13 bases left between them. This CDR3 spans 15 amino acids. Per germline, CDR1 SGDLS and CDR2 YYNGEE. This CDR3 is CASSVTETKNNEQFF. The DNA for the CDR3 is TGTGCCAGCAGCGTAACAGAAACCAAGAACAATGAGCAGTTCTTC. Together with reference TRBV9 and TRBJ2-1, the CDR3 gives the full variable domain: DSGVTQTPKHLITATGQRVTLRCSPRSGDLSVYWYQQSLDQGLQFLIQYYNGEERAKGNILERFSAQQFPDLHSELNLSSLELGDSALYFCASSVTETKNNEQFFGPGTRLTVL.